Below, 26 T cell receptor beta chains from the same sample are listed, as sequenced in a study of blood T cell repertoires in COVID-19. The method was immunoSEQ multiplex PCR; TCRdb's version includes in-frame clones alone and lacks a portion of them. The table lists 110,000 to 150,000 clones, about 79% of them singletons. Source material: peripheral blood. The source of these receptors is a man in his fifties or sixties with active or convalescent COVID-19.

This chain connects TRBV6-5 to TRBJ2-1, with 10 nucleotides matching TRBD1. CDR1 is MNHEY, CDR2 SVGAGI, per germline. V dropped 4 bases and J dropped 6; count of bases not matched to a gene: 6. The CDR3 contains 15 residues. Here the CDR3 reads CASSLAGTGVNEQFF. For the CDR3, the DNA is TGTGCCAGCAGTTTGGCCGGGACAGGGGTCAATGAGCAGTTCTTC.

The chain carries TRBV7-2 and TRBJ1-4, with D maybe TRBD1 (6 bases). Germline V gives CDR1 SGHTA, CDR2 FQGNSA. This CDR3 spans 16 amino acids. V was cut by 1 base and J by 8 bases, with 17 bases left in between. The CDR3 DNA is TGTGCCAGCAGCTTAGTCCTGGGGCAAAGGGGGGAAAAACTGTTTTTT. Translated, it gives CASSLVLGQRGEKLFF.

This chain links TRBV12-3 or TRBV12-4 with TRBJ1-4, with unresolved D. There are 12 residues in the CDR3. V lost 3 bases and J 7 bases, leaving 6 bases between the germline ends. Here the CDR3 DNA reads TGTGCCAGCAGTTTTTCCGGTGAAAAACTGTTTTTT. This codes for CASSFSGEKLFF.

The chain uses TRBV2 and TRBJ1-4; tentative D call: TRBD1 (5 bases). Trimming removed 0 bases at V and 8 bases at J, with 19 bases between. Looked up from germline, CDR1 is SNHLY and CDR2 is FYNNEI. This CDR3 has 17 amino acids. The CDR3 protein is CASSEALLVGGREKLFF. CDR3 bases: TGTGCCAGCAGTGAAGCGCTTTTGGTGGGGGGACGGGAAAAACTGTTTTTT. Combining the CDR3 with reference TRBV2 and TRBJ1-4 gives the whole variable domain EPEVTQTPSHQVTQMGQEVILRCVPISNHLYFYWYRQILGQKVEFLVSFYNNEISEKSEIFDDQFSVERPDGSNFTLKIRSTKLEDSAMYFCASSEALLVGGREKLFFGSGTQLSVL.

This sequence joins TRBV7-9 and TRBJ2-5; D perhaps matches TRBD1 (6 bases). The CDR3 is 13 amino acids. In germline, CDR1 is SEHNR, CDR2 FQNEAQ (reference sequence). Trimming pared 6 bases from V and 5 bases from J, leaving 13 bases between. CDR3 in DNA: TGTGCCAGCAGGAACAGGGTGGGGGAGACCCAGTACTTC. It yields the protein CASRNRVGETQYF.

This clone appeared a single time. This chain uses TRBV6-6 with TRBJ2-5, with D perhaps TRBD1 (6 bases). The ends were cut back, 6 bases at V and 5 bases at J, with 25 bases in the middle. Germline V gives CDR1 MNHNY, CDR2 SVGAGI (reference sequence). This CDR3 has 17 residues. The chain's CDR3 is CASSRRVGQGYLETQYF. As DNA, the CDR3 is TGTGCCAGCAGCCGAAGGGTGGGGCAGGGGTATTTGGAGACCCAGTACTTC.

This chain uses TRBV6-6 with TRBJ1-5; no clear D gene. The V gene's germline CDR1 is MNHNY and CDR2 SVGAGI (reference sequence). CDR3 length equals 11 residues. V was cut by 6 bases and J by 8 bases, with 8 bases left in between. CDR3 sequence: CASSNQEPQHF. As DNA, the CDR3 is TGTGCCAGCAGCAACCAGGAGCCCCAGCATTTT.

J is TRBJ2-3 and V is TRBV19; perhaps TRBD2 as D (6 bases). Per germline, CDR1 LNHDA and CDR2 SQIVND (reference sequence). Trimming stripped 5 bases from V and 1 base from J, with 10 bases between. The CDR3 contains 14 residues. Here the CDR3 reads CASSWASGTDTQYF. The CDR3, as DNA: TGTGCCAGTAGTTGGGCTAGCGGCACAGATACGCAGTATTTT.

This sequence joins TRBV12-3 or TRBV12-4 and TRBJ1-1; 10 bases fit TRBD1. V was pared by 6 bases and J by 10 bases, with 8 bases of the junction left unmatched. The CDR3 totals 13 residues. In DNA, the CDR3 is TGTGCCAGCAGCACCGGGACAGGGGCACCAGCTTTCTTT. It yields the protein CASSTGTGAPAFF.

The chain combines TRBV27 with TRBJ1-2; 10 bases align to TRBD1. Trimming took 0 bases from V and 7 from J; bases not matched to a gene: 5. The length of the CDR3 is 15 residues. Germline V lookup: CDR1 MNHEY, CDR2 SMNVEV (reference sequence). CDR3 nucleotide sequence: TGTGCCAGCAGTTTATCTAGACAGGGGGCGCTTGGCTACACCTTC. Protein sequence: CASSLSRQGALGYTF.

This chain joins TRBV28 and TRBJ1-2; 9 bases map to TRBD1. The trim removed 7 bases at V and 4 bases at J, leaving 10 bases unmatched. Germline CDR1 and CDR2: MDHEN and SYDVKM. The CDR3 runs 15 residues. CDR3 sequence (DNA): TGTGCCAGCATCTCCAAGGGGGACAGGGCCTATGGCTACACCTTC. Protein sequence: CASISKGDRAYGYTF.

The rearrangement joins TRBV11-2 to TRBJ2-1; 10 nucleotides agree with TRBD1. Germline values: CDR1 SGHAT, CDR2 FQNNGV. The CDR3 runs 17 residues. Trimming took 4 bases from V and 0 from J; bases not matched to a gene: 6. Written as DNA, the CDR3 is TGTGCCAGCAGCTCCCGGACAGGGGGACTCTCCTACAATGAGCAGTTCTTC. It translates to CASSSRTGGLSYNEQFF.

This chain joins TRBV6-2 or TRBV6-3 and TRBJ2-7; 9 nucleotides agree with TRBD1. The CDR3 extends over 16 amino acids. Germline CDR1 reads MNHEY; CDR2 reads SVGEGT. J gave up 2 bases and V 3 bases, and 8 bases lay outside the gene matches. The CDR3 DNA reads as TGTGCCAGCAGTTATCGTCCGACAGGGGGACCCTACGAGCAGTACTTC. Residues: CASSYRPTGGPYEQYF.

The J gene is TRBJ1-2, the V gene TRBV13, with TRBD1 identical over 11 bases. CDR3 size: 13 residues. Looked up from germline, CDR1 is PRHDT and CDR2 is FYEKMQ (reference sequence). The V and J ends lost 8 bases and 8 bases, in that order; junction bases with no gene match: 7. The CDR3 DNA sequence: TGTGCCAGCGACTACCGGGACAGGGGGGGCTACACCTTC. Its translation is CASDYRDRGGYTF. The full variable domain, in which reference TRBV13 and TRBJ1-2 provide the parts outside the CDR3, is AAGVIQSPRHLIKEKRETATLKCYPIPRHDTVYWYQQGPGQDPQFLISFYEKMQSDKGSIPDRFSAQQFSDYHSELNMSSLELGDSALYFCASDYRDRGGYTFGSGTRLTVV.

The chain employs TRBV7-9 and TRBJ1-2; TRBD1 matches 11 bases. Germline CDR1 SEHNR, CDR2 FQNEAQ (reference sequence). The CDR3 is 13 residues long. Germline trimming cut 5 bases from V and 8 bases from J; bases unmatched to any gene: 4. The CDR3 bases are TGTGCCAGCAGCCGGACAGGGGGCGTCGGCTACACCTTC. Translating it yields CASSRTGGVGYTF.

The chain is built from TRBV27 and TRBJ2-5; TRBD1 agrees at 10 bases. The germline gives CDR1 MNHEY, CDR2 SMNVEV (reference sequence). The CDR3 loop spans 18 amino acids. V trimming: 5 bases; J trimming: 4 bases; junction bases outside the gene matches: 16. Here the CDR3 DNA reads TGTGCCAGCAGTCCTCGACAGGGGGCGCGAAGGGGCCCAGAGACCCAGTACTTC. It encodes CASSPRQGARRGPETQYF.

CDR3: CASSQSTGLAGDEQFF. The CDR3 region has the DNA TGCGCCAGCAGCCAATCCACGGGACTAGCGGGAGACGAGCAGTTCTTC. The chain has TRBV4-3 and TRBJ2-1; 14 bases fit TRBD2. The CDR3 totals 16 residues. CDR1 is LGHNA, CDR2 YSLEER, per germline. Losses at the gene ends were 2 bases for V and 10 bases for J; bases not matched to a gene: 7.

CDR3 nucleotide sequence: TGTGCCAGCAGTGAAGCGTTGCTCGGGAGAGGGTACAATGAGCAGTTCTTC. It codes for CASSEALLGRGYNEQFF. The rearrangement joins TRBV6-1 to TRBJ2-1; maybe TRBD2 (6 bases). The germline V gene encodes CDR1 MNHNS and CDR2 SASEGT. The V gene lost 0 bases and the J gene lost 4 bases, with 16 bases spanning the gap. The CDR3 length is 17 residues.

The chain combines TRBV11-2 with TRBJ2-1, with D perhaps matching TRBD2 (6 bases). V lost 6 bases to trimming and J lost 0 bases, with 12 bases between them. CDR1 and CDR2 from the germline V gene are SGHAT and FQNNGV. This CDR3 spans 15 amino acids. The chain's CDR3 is CASSFTRGSYNEQFF. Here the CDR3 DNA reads TGTGCCAGCAGTTTTACGCGGGGCTCCTACAATGAGCAGTTCTTC.

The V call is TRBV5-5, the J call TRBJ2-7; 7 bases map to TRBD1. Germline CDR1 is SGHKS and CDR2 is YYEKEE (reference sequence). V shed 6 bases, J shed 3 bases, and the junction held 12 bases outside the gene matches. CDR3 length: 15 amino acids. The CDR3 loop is CASKPWTGPRYEQYF. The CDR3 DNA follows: TGTGCCAGCAAACCTTGGACAGGACCCCGCTACGAGCAGTACTTC.

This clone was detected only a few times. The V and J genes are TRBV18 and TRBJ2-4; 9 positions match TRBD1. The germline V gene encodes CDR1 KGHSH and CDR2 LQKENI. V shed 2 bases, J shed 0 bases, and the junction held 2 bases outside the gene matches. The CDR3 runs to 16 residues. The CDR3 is CASSPRTGAAKNIQYF. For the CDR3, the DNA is TGTGCCAGCTCACCAAGGACAGGGGCAGCCAAAAACATTCAGTACTTC.

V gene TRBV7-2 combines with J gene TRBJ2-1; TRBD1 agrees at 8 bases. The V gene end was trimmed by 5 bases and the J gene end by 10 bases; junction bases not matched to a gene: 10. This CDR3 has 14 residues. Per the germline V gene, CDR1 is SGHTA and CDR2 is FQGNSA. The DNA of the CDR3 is TGTGCCAGCAGCACCTCGACCGGGACAGGAGAGCAGTTCTTC. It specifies CASSTSTGTGEQFF.

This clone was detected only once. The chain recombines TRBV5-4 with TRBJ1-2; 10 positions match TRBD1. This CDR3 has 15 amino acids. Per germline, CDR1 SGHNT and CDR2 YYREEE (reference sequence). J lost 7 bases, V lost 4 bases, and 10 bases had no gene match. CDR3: CASSNKTGGKLGYTF. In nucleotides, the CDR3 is TGTGCCAGCAGCAACAAGACAGGGGGCAAACTTGGCTACACCTTC.

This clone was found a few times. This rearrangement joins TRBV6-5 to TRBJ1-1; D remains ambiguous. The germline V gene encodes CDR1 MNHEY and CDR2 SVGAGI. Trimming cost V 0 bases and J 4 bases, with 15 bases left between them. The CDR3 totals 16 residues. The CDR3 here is CASSYSPSVGRTEAFF. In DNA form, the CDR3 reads TGTGCCAGCAGTTACTCACCTTCGGTTGGTCGCACTGAAGCTTTCTTT.

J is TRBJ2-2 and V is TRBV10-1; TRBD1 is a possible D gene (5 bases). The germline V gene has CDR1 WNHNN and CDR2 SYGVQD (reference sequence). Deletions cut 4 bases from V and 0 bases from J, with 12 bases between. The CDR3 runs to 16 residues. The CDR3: CASSGRGRSNTGELFF. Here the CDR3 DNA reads TGCGCCAGCAGTGGAAGGGGCAGGTCGAACACCGGGGAGCTGTTTTTT.

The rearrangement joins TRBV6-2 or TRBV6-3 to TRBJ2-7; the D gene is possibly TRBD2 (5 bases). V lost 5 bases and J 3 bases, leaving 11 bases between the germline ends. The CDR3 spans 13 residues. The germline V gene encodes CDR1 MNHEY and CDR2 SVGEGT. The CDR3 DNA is TGTGCCAGCAGTCACGGACTGAGCTACGAGCAGTACTTC. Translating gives CASSHGLSYEQYF.